This T cell receptor beta chain came from a study of blood T cell repertoires in COVID-19. Germline-derived CDR1 and CDR2 are ENHRY and SYGVKD. This CDR3 comprises 14 residues. V was clipped by 3 bases and J by 8 bases; unmatched bases: 3. Some clones are missing from TCRdb's copy, which holds only in-frame ones; the method was immunoSEQ multiplex PCR. The sample has about 90,000 clones, around 85% seen once; the top ten hold under 3.5%. The sequence derives from a man aged 45-65 years with acute or convalescent COVID-19. The V and J genes are TRBV10-3 and TRBJ2-2, with 10 bases identical to TRBD2. Source material: peripheral blood. The CDR3 sequence is CAISDGTSVGELFF. The CDR3 DNA follows: TGTGCCATCAGTGACGGGACTAGCGTTGGGGAGCTGTTTTTT.